This is a list of T cell receptor beta chains from one sample in a study of blood T cell repertoires in COVID-19. This table comes from immunoSEQ multiplex PCR, and its TCRdb copy is limited to in-frame clones, with some not included. The sample carries 77,000 or so clones, approximately 79% recorded once. What was sequenced was peripheral blood. These TCRs come from a human donor with acute or convalescent COVID-19. The donor label of this sample is uncertain. Both conserved end residues are part of each CDR3. Each record gives: D gene, clone size, J gene, V gene, CDR3 DNA, CDR3 protein. D genes are given only for firm matches. A clone size is listed for some rows: how often the clone was seen (once, few, many), or a class if it is expanded.

NA,NA,TRBJ1-2,TRBV7-2,TGTGCCAGCAGCATATTTTTCACAGTGGACTATGGCTACACCTTC,CASSIFFTVDYGYTF
NA,once,TRBJ1-6,TRBV19,TGTGCCAGTAGTATAGACCGTGATTCACCCCTCCACTTT,CASSIDRDSPLHF
NA,NA,TRBJ1-5,TRBV18,TGTGCCAGCTCCTCTCACAGGGATCAGCCCCAGCATTTT,CASSSHRDQPQHF
NA,NA,TRBJ1-2,TRBV6-4,TGTGCCAGAGTTTCGACAGTACGTCCTCGCTACACCTTC,CARVSTVRPRYTF
NA,NA,TRBJ1-5,TRBV3-1/TRBV3-2,TGTGCCAGCGGCAGGGATAGCAATCAGCCCCAGCATTTT,CASGRDSNQPQHF
TRBD2,few,TRBJ2-3,TRBV19,TGTGCCAGTAGTATGGTTTGGACTAGTGATACGCAGTATTTT,CASSMVWTSDTQYF
TRBD1,NA,TRBJ1-2,TRBV6-5,TGTGCCAGCAGGTCGACAGGGGGCGGCTATGGCTACACCTTC,CASRSTGGGYGYTF
NA,few,TRBJ1-1,TRBV28,TGTGCCAGCAGTGATTCTACAGGGACCGCTGAAGCTTTCTTT,CASSDSTGTAEAFF
TRBD2,NA,TRBJ2-5,TRBV4-2,TGTGCCAGCAGCCAACTAGCGGGACCCCAAGAGACCCAGTACTTC,CASSQLAGPQETQYF
NA,few,TRBJ2-2,TRBV20-1,TGCAGTGCTCCCAGCACCGGGGAGCTGTTTTTT,CSAPSTGELFF
NA,NA,TRBJ1-6,TRBV19,TGTGCCAGTAGTAAGCCGGGTAATTCACCCCTCCACTTT,CASSKPGNSPLHF
TRBD1,once,TRBJ1-2,TRBV19,TGTGCCAGTAGTAGGGGACAGGGAGGTGGCTACACCTTC,CASSRGQGGGYTF
NA,NA,TRBJ1-5,TRBV18,TGTGCCAGCTCAGAGGACAATCAGCCCCAGCATTTT,CASSEDNQPQHF
TRBD1,NA,TRBJ2-7,TRBV4-2,TGTGCCAGCAGCCTCCGGGACAGGGAGGGCGAGCAGTACTTC,CASSLRDREGEQYF
TRBD1,NA,TRBJ2-1,TRBV18,TGTGCCAGCTCACCAATCGGGACAGGGGCTGGGAATGAGCAGTTCTTC,CASSPIGTGAGNEQFF
NA,few,TRBJ2-2,TRBV7-2,TGTGCCAGCAGCTTAGGGCTAGCGTCGACCGGGGAGCTGTTTTTT,CASSLGLASTGELFF
NA,NA,TRBJ1-2,TRBV27,TGTGCCAGCAGTTTGTCAGGAACAGCTAACTATGGCTACACCTTC,CASSLSGTANYGYTF
NA,once,TRBJ1-4,TRBV15,TGTGCCACCAGCAGAGATCAGACCCACAGGGTTAATGAAAAACTGTTTTTT,CATSRDQTHRVNEKLFF
NA,NA,TRBJ2-6,TRBV29-1,TGCAGCGTTAGACAGACCTCTGGGGCCAACGTCCTGACTTTC,CSVRQTSGANVLTF
TRBD2,NA,TRBJ2-1,TRBV9,TGTGCCAGCAACCCGATTCTAGCGGGGGGGGTCAATGAGCAGTTCTTC,CASNPILAGGVNEQFF
NA,NA,TRBJ2-5,TRBV4-2,TGTGCCAGCAGCCAAGAGAGGGGGTACCAAGAGACCCAGTACTTC,CASSQERGYQETQYF
NA,NA,TRBJ1-4,TRBV9,TGTGCCAGCAGCGTAGTGGGAGGTACTAATGAAAAACTGTTTTTT,CASSVVGGTNEKLFF
NA,NA,TRBJ1-5,TRBV3-1/TRBV3-2,TGTGCCAGCAGCCGGGAGGTGTCGGGTCAGCCCCAGCATTTT,CASSREVSGQPQHF
NA,NA,TRBJ2-2,TRBV3-1/TRBV3-2,TGTGCCAGCAGCCCCCAGCGGACTGTGAGGGCCGGGGAGCTGTTTTTT,CASSPQRTVRAGELFF
NA,NA,TRBJ1-1,TRBV7-9,TGTGCCAGCAGCGACCAACCCCGGCAGGGCACTGAAGCTTTCTTT,CASSDQPRQGTEAFF
NA,NA,TRBJ2-1,TRBV4-1,TGCGCCAGCAGCCAATCCGCCAGGTACAATGAGCAGTTCTTC,CASSQSARYNEQFF
TRBD2,NA,TRBJ2-2,TRBV7-6,TGTGCCAGCAGCGGACTAGCGGGAGGGCCTAATACCGGGGAGCTGTTTTTT,CASSGLAGGPNTGELFF
NA,NA,TRBJ1-4,TRBV14,TGTGCCAGCAGCCAAAGACTGCGGAGTGAAAAACTGTTTTTT,CASSQRLRSEKLFF
TRBD2,few,TRBJ2-3,TRBV11-2,TGTGCCAGCAGCTTAGGGACTAGCGGCCGCACAGATACGCAGTATTTT,CASSLGTSGRTDTQYF
TRBD1,NA,TRBJ2-5,TRBV9,TGTGCCAGCAGCGCGGGGACAGGGGCCGAGACCCAGTACTTC,CASSAGTGAETQYF
NA,NA,TRBJ1-1,TRBV6-1,TGTGCCAGCAGTTTGACAGCGAACACTGAAGCTTTCTTT,CASSLTANTEAFF
NA,NA,TRBJ2-7,TRBV28,TGTGCCAGCAGTTTAAACAGGTTTGTAGTGCAGTACTTC,CASSLNRFVVQYF
NA,few,TRBJ2-5,TRBV7-2,TGTGCCAGCAGCTTTAGCGGCCAAGAGACCCAGTACTTC,CASSFSGQETQYF
TRBD1,medium-sized,TRBJ2-2,TRBV28,TGTGCCAGCGGTGACAGGGGCACCGGGGAGCTGTTTTTT,CASGDRGTGELFF